This T cell receptor beta chain was sequenced for a study of a mutant IDH1 vaccine in newly diagnosed glioma. Method: immunoSEQ multiplex PCR; TCRdb's copy keeps in-frame clones and lacks some. This sample has about 41,000 clones; around 87% occur once, and the top ten carry around 1.5%. Regarding this clone: The target antigen is unknown.

Time point here: week 35, safety follow-up. The study gave 300 ug of mutant IDH1 20-mer peptide per vaccine dose, with topical imiquimod. Looked up from germline, CDR1 is SNHLY and CDR2 is FYNNEI. V gave up 6 bases and J gave up 9 bases; unmatched junction bases: 8. CDR3 length equals 14 residues. This clonotype was obtained from a man aged 40-49 years with glioma. This chain joins TRBV2 and TRBJ1-5; 10 bases line up with TRBD1. The specimen was PBMCs, collected from a glioma patient whose treatment included an IDH1 peptide vaccine. The CDR3 loop is CASRSGTGAGPQHF. CDR3 sequence (DNA): TGTGCCAGCAGATCCGGGACAGGGGCTGGGCCCCAGCATTTT.